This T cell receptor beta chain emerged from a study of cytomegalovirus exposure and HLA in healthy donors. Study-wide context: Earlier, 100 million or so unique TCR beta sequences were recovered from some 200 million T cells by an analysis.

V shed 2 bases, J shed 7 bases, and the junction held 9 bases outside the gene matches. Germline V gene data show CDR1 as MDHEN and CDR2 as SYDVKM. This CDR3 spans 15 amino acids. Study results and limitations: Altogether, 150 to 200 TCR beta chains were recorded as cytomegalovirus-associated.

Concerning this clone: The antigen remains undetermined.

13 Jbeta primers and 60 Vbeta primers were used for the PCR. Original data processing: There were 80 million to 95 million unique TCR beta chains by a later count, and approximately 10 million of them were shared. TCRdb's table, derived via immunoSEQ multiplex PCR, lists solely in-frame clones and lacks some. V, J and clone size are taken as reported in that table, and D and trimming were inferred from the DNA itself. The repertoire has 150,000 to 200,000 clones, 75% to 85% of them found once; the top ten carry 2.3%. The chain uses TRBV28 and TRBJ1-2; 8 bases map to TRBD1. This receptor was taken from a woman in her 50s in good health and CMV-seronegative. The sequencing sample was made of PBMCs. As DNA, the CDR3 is TGTGCCAGCAGTTTAGCCCACCAGGGGGCGGGTGGCTACACCTTC. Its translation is CASSLAHQGAGGYTF.